Listed here are 10 T cell receptor beta chains from one sample, sequenced in a study of a mutant IDH1 vaccine in newly diagnosed glioma (dated by TCRdb to the early 2020s). What these receptors recognize is not known. Library method: the immunoSEQ multiplex PCR assay. The immuneACCESS repertoire file appears here via TCRdb, limited to in-frame rearrangements. These files lack a portion of the clones; in checked studies, under half of the deficit traces to unresolved V genes, and the cause of the others is not known. For this sample there are some 60,000 clones; approximately 84% appear just once. The ten top clones hold 3% to 4.5% of the sample. The meaning of the sample's time point label: week 11, during vaccination. Every vaccine dose consisted of 300 ug of a 20-mer mutant IDH1 peptide in Montanide, administered subcutaneously together with topical imiquimod. Sequences were derived from PBMCs, sampled from a glioma patient whose treatment included an IDH1 peptide vaccine. These receptors were taken from a man aged 30 to 39 with glioma.

The J gene is TRBJ2-2, the V gene TRBV28; 9 nucleotides align to TRBD2. This CDR3 has 14 residues. The ends lost 10 bases at V and 4 bases at J; junction bases unmatched: 7. Germline V CDR1 and CDR2: MDHEN, SYDVKM. CDR3 bases: TGTGCCACTAACGAAGCGGGGGGCACCGGGGAGCTGTTTTTT. Translating it yields CATNEAGGTGELFF. The full variable domain, completed using reference TRBV28 and TRBJ2-2, is DVKVTQSSRYLVKRTGEKVFLECVQDMDHENMFWYRQDPGLGLRLIYFSYDVKMKEKGDIPEGYSVSREKKERFSLILESASTNQTSMYLCATNEAGGTGELFFGEGSRLTVL.

The chain links TRBV6-6 to TRBJ1-3; D is possibly TRBD1 (6 bases). The CDR3 sequence is 14 residues long. Germline V gene data show CDR1 as MNHNY and CDR2 as SVGAGI (reference sequence). V lost 8 bases and J lost 4, with 15 bases in between. The chain's CDR3 is CASRDTGRGNTIYF. CDR3 DNA sequence: TGTGCCAGCCGGGACACAGGGCGCGGAAACACCATATATTTT.

This sequence joins TRBV7-9 and TRBJ2-5, with D unclear. Looked up from germline, CDR1 is SEHNR and CDR2 is FQNEAQ (reference sequence). The CDR3 has 17 amino acids. Trimming left V 5 bases short and J 3 bases short, with 22 bases between. The CDR3 spells CASSARGDYPLEETQYF. DNA for the CDR3: TGTGCCAGCAGCGCGAGAGGCGATTACCCTCTCGAAGAGACCCAGTACTTC.

This clone was seen only once. V and J are TRBV14 and TRBJ1-2, with D tentatively TRBD1 (5 bases). Germline loops: CDR1 SGHDN, CDR2 FVKESK. The CDR3 runs 14 residues. The V end was cut by 2 bases, the J end by 4 bases, with 11 bases between. CDR3 loop: CASSQPGGIYGYTF. The DNA of the CDR3 is TGTGCCAGCAGCCAACCGGGGGGAATCTATGGCTACACCTTC. Full variable domain (rest looked up from reference TRBV14 and TRBJ1-2): EAGVTQFPSHSVIEKGQTVTLRCDPISGHDNLYWYRRVMGKEIKFLLHFVKESKQDESGMPNNRFLAERTGGTYSTLKVQPAELEDSGVYFCASSQPGGIYGYTFGSGTRLTVV.

This chain links TRBV10-3 with TRBJ1-3; D possibly corresponds to TRBD1 (6 bases). The CDR3 has 15 amino acids. Per germline, CDR1 ENHRY and CDR2 SYGVKD. Trimming pared 7 bases from V and 3 bases from J, leaving 16 bases between. CDR3 nucleotides: TGTGCCATCATAGGGAACGAGGGGGATGGAAACACCATATATTTT. It encodes CAIIGNEGDGNTIYF.

CDR3 amino acids: CASSVGLAGGNEQFF. The DNA for the CDR3 is TGTGCCAGCAGCGTAGGGCTAGCGGGAGGAAATGAGCAGTTCTTC. The chain has TRBV9 and TRBJ2-1; 11 bases match TRBD2. The CDR3 extends over 15 amino acids. The trim removed 0 bases at V and 7 bases at J, leaving 3 bases unmatched. Germline V gene lookup returns CDR1 SGDLS and CDR2 YYNGEE.

The rearrangement uses TRBV6-5 and TRBJ1-5; D unclear. The CDR3 length is 14 residues. V lost 5 bases, J lost 5 bases, and 13 bases lay in between. From germline, CDR1 is MNHEY and CDR2 SVGAGI. CDR3 region: CASSRSHTHQPQHF. The CDR3 nucleotides read TGTGCCAGCAGTCGTTCACATACACATCAGCCCCAGCATTTT.

The rearrangement uses TRBV20-1 and TRBJ2-5; D is unresolved. Gene TRBJ2-7 matches the end of the DNA better, so the J call may be wrong. This CDR3 is 11 amino acids long. Germline CDR1 DFQATT, CDR2 SNEGSKA (reference sequence). DNA of the CDR3: TGCAGTGCTAGACTTGAATACGAGCAGTACTTC. Translated, it gives CSARLEYEQYF.

This clone was counted once. The V and J genes are TRBV30 and TRBJ2-5; D perhaps matches TRBD1 (5 bases). This CDR3 region has 14 residues. Germline V gene data show CDR1 as GTSNPN and CDR2 as SVGIG (reference sequence). Trimming shortened V by 1 base and J by 5 bases, and 14 bases separated the two germline ends. The DNA for the CDR3 is TGTGCCTGGAGTGAGGGCAGGGAAGGGGAGACCCAGTACTTC. Protein product: CAWSEGREGETQYF.

The chain is built from TRBV5-1 and TRBJ1-4, with D possibly being TRBD1 (6 bases). V was trimmed by 0 bases and J by 0 bases, leaving 9 bases between them. CDR3 length equals 16 residues. CDR1 SGHRS and CDR2 YFSETQ come from the germline V gene. The CDR3 sequence is CASSLGRTATNEKLFF. In DNA, the CDR3 is TGCGCCAGCAGCTTGGGACGGACAGCAACTAATGAAAAACTGTTTTTT.